Following are 21 T cell receptor beta chains from one sample sequenced in a study of blood T cell repertoires in COVID-19. Method: immunoSEQ multiplex PCR; TCRdb's copy keeps in-frame clones and lacks some. The sample holds around 300,000 clones, 88% seen once. Sequenced sample: PBMCs or T cells enriched from blood (not recorded which). These receptors all stem from a woman in her twenties or thirties who had recovered from COVID-19.

The chain recombines TRBV9 with TRBJ2-7; D may be TRBD1 (6 bases). V dropped 2 bases and J dropped 7 bases, with 13 bases sitting between them. Per the germline V gene, CDR1 is SGDLS and CDR2 is YYNGEE. The CDR3 is 13 residues long. CDR3 DNA sequence: TGTGCCAGCAGCGTGGGGGCCCTGGGGGAGCAGTACTTC. Translating it yields CASSVGALGEQYF. The whole variable domain, remainder taken from reference TRBV9 and TRBJ2-7, is DSGVTQTPKHLITATGQRVTLRCSPRSGDLSVYWYQQSLDQGLQFLIQYYNGEERAKGNILERFSAQQFPDLHSELNLSSLELGDSALYFCASSVGALGEQYFGPGTRLTVT.

The rearrangement uses TRBV6-1 and TRBJ2-2; 7 positions agree with TRBD1. The junction had 10 bases not matched to a gene; V was cut back by 4 bases and J by 5 bases. Germline values: CDR1 MNHNS, CDR2 SASEGT. The CDR3 contains 16 residues. CDR3 DNA: TGTGCCAGCAGTGGGGCTCGGGACAGAATAACCGGGGAGCTGTTTTTT. It codes for CASSGARDRITGELFF.

This clone appeared once. The genes are TRBV27 and TRBJ1-2; no firm D call. CDR1 is MNHEY and CDR2 is SMNVEV in the germline V gene (reference sequence). V gave up 3 bases and J gave up 4 bases, with 12 bases separating them. The CDR3 consists of 14 residues. The CDR3 sequence: CASSFLGGSYGYTF. The CDR3 DNA sequence: TGTGCCAGCAGTTTTCTAGGTGGGTCCTATGGCTACACCTTC.

This sequence joins TRBV4-3 and TRBJ2-3; TRBD1 aligns across 7 bases. The CDR3 runs to 15 residues. Germline V gives CDR1 LGHNA, CDR2 YSLEER. J gave up 6 bases and V 1 base, and 7 bases lay outside the gene matches. The CDR3: CASSQGQGIYDTQYF. DNA for the CDR3: TGCGCCAGCAGCCAAGGACAGGGAATTTATGATACGCAGTATTTT.

J is TRBJ1-5 and V is TRBV14, with D possibly TRBD1 on 5 matching bases. The germline V gene encodes CDR1 SGHDN and CDR2 FVKESK. The CDR3 loop spans 12 amino acids. Deletions cut 5 bases from V and 9 bases from J, with 11 bases between. The CDR3 sequence is CASSLTGPPQHF. In nucleotides, the CDR3 is TGTGCCAGCAGCTTAACAGGTCCGCCCCAGCATTTT.

V is TRBV7-9 and J is TRBJ1-6; tentative D call: TRBD1 (5 bases). Per germline, CDR1 SEHNR and CDR2 FQNEAQ (reference sequence). This CDR3 has 13 residues. V lost 5 bases, J lost 8 bases, and 10 bases lay in between. CDR3 amino acids: CASSAQGDSPLHF. DNA of the CDR3: TGTGCCAGCAGCGCCCAGGGTGATTCACCCCTCCACTTT.

This clone was picked up one time. This CDR3 is CASSPFPSDGYTF. CDR3 sequence (DNA): TGTGCCAGCAGTCCCTTCCCGAGTGATGGCTACACCTTC. This chain links TRBV28 with TRBJ1-2, with D uncertain. Germline V gene lookup returns CDR1 MDHEN and CDR2 SYDVKM. This CDR3 has 13 amino acids. V was clipped by 5 bases and J by 6 bases, with 13 bases between them.

The DNA for the CDR3 is TGCGCCAGCAGGGAGGAGGTTGATGGCTACACCTTC. It translates to CASREEVDGYTF. The chain is built from TRBV5-1 and TRBJ1-2; no firm D call. This CDR3 has 12 amino acids. Trimming took 5 bases from V and 6 from J, leaving 11 bases between them. The germline V gene encodes CDR1 SGHRS and CDR2 YFSETQ. Drawing the rest from reference TRBV5-1 and TRBJ1-2, the complete variable domain is KAGVTQTPRYLIKTRGQQVTLSCSPISGHRSVSWYQQTPGQGLQFLFEYFSETQRNKGNFPGRFSGRQFSNSRSEMNVSTLELGDSALYLCASREEVDGYTFGSGTRLTVV.

The gene calls are TRBV7-9 and TRBJ1-2, with 7 nucleotides matching TRBD1. Trimming took 3 bases from V and 0 from J; bases not matched to a gene: 10. Germline loops: CDR1 SEHNR, CDR2 FQNEAQ (reference sequence). The CDR3 has 17 amino acids. The chain's CDR3 is CASSFPDGTAANYGYTF. The DNA of the CDR3 is TGTGCCAGCAGCTTCCCTGACGGGACAGCAGCTAACTATGGCTACACCTTC.

CDR3 DNA sequence: TGTGCCAGCAGCTTAGGGCAGATCTCTGGGGCCAACGTCCTGACTTTC. Translated, it gives CASSLGQISGANVLTF. J is TRBJ2-6 and V is TRBV7-9; no reliable D call. In germline, CDR1 is SEHNR, CDR2 FQNEAQ (reference sequence). The V end was cut by 1 base, the J end by 0 bases, with 7 bases between. CDR3 length: 16 amino acids.

The V and J genes are TRBV6-5 and TRBJ2-5; D perhaps matches TRBD2 (6 bases). The CDR3 totals 14 residues. The V gene lost 2 bases and the J gene lost 1 base, with 8 bases spanning the gap. Germline CDR1 and CDR2: MNHEY and SVGAGI. The CDR3 reads CASSYAGTQETQYF. CDR3 DNA: TGTGCCAGCAGTTACGCGGGAACCCAAGAGACCCAGTACTTC.

This clone was seen only a few times. The rearrangement links TRBV21-1 to TRBJ1-5; the D call of TRBD1 is as the table states it, not checked on the DNA. TRBV21-1 is flagged as a pseudogene. The CDR3 is 16 amino acids. The CDR3 spells CASSKVADYSNQPQHF. The CDR3 DNA is TGTGCCAGCAGCAAAGTGGCAGATTATAGCAATCAGCCCCAGCATTTT.

The rearrangement joins TRBV7-9 to TRBJ2-1; TRBD2 agrees at 7 bases. Per germline, CDR1 SEHNR and CDR2 FQNEAQ (reference sequence). The ends lost 6 bases at V and 6 bases at J; junction bases unmatched: 8. This CDR3 comprises 14 residues. DNA of the CDR3: TGTGCCAGCAGTGTAGCGGGTGCCACCAATGAGCAGTTCTTC. This sequence encodes CASSVAGATNEQFF.

V gene TRBV19 combines with J gene TRBJ1-5; 8 bases agree with TRBD1. V was clipped by 6 bases and J by 3 bases; unmatched bases: 4. This CDR3 has 14 amino acids. Germline V gives CDR1 LNHDA, CDR2 SQIVND (reference sequence). DNA for the CDR3: TGTGCCAGTAGAGGGACAGGCCCCAATCAGCCCCAGCATTTT. Amino acids: CASRGTGPNQPQHF.

The CDR3 loop reads CATRATSTGTDTQYF. CDR3 DNA sequence: TGTGCCACTCGTGCGACTAGCACCGGAACAGATACGCAGTATTTT. This chain links TRBV24-1 with TRBJ2-3; 7 bases match TRBD2. This CDR3 contains 15 residues. V was pared by 10 bases and J by 3 bases, with 12 bases of the junction left unmatched. Germline CDR1 is KGHDR and CDR2 is SFDVKD.

The chain has TRBV5-4 and TRBJ2-2; D might be TRBD1 (6 bases). The CDR3 is made up of 15 amino acids. The V and J ends lost 1 base and 0 bases respectively, with 7 bases between them. Germline V lookup: CDR1 SGHNT, CDR2 YYREEE (reference sequence). CDR3 sequence: CASSLRTANTGELFF. Here the CDR3 DNA reads TGTGCCAGCAGCTTGCGGACAGCGAACACCGGGGAGCTGTTTTTT.

This chain uses TRBV2 with TRBJ1-3, with D perhaps TRBD1 (5 bases). Trimming took off 8 bases at V and 4 bases at J, with 24 bases between the two ends. This CDR3 has 17 amino acids. Germline V gene sequence: CDR1 SNHLY, CDR2 FYNNEI. The CDR3 DNA is TGTGCCAGCGCTAACTCCCCGGGGGAGCCTAGAGGAAACACCATATATTTT. Its protein is CASANSPGEPRGNTIYF.

The V and J genes are TRBV28 and TRBJ1-1; 11 bases are shared with TRBD1. This CDR3 is built from 15 residues. V shed 7 bases and J 3 bases; nucleotides not matched to a gene: 7. Germline V gene sequence: CDR1 MDHEN, CDR2 SYDVKM. The CDR3 DNA sequence: TGTGCCAGCACTGGACAGGGGGCGGAGGACACTGAAGCTTTCTTT. This sequence encodes CASTGQGAEDTEAFF.

The chain links TRBV7-2 to TRBJ1-4; no definite D call. Looked up from germline, CDR1 is SGHTA and CDR2 is FQGNSA. V dropped 5 bases and J dropped 4 bases, with 14 bases sitting between them. The CDR3 length is 15 residues. CDR3 bases: TGTGCCAGCAGCCGGGTGAGGATGTTTAATGAAAAACTGTTTTTT. It codes for CASSRVRMFNEKLFF.

The chain combines TRBV5-1 with TRBJ2-1; 13 bases are shared with TRBD2. V was clipped by 4 bases and J by 4 bases; unmatched bases: 8. The germline V gene has CDR1 SGHRS and CDR2 YFSETQ. This CDR3 comprises 17 residues. The CDR3 DNA sequence: TGCGCCAGCAGCCCACCCAAGGGACTAGCGGGGTACAATGAGCAGTTCTTC. This gives the protein CASSPPKGLAGYNEQFF.

This clone was seen a few times. The gene calls are TRBV6-5 and TRBJ1-1; weak D call: TRBD1 (6 bases). The V end was cut by 6 bases, the J end by 1 base, with 9 bases between. The CDR3 extends over 13 amino acids. Looked up from germline, CDR1 is MNHEY and CDR2 is SVGAGI. The CDR3 region has the DNA TGTGCCAGCAGGTTACAGGGGAACACTGAAGCTTTCTTT. Protein sequence: CASRLQGNTEAFF.